The next 3 T cell receptor beta chains were all read from a single sample in a study of T cell responses to AZD1222 COVID-19 vaccine. Here immunoSEQ multiplex PCR was the method, and the copy in TCRdb shows in-frame clones only, minus some. The sample comprises over 100,000 clones, nearly 90% of which are singletons, and 9.5% to 15% rests with the top ten. Sequences were derived from peripheral blood, sampled on day 0 of MenACWY control vaccination. The receptors were gathered from an adult in good health.

V usage is TRBV9 and J usage is TRBJ2-2; the D gene is possibly TRBD1 (5 bases). V was trimmed by 4 bases and J by 1 base, leaving 26 bases between them. The CDR3 runs to 20 residues. Per the germline V gene, CDR1 is SGDLS and CDR2 is YYNGEE. The CDR3 is CASSPRSLTPGWVNTGELFF. DNA for the CDR3: TGTGCCAGCAGCCCCAGGTCCCTCACCCCAGGGTGGGTGAACACCGGGGAGCTGTTTTTT.

J is TRBJ2-5 and V is TRBV7-3; D possibly corresponds to TRBD1 (6 bases). Trimming took 4 bases from V and 5 from J, leaving 14 bases between them. The CDR3 is 14 amino acids. Germline CDR1 SGHTA, CDR2 FQGTGA. CDR3 residues: CASSSQGGWETQYF. The CDR3 DNA follows: TGTGCCAGCAGCTCACAGGGCGGTTGGGAGACCCAGTACTTC.

The V and J genes are TRBV27 and TRBJ1-2, with a weak D call TRBD1 (5 bases). This CDR3 has 15 residues. Trimming left V 6 bases short and J 3 bases short, with 17 bases between. Germline CDR1 reads MNHEY; CDR2 reads SMNVEV (reference sequence). The CDR3 loop is CASRPWTNSDYGYTF. The CDR3, as DNA: TGTGCCAGCAGGCCTTGGACAAATTCAGACTATGGCTACACCTTC.